This TCR beta chain was documented in a study of T cells in Graves' hyperthyroidism and ophthalmopathy. TCR beta CDR3 regions were amplified from RNA. HTBI primers were the set used in a first-round RT-PCR of the TCR CDR3. TCRdb processed the multiplex PCR reads anew with MiXCR; each CDR3 protein has one entry. The sample records under 250,000 distinct CDR3 sequences, 17% being singletons. The length of the CDR3 is 16 residues. The V end was cut by 5 bases, the J end by 6 bases, with 21 bases between. CDR1 SGHVS and CDR2 FQNEAQ come from the germline V gene. The patients, who ranged from 18 to 65 in age, presented with newly diagnosed hyperthyroidism lasting under 2 months. It was uncontrolled infection, other autoimmune disease, pregnancy or lactation that excluded patients. The study based diagnoses on clinical symptoms, serum thyroxine and TRAb, thyroid ultrasound and orbital computed tomography.

The V and J genes are TRBV7-8 and TRBJ2-3; tentatively, D is TRBD1 or TRBD2 (5 bases each). The clonotype was recovered from a man between 50 and 59 years old with Graves' hyperthyroidism. The sample was blood. In nucleotides, the CDR3 is TGTGCCAGCAGCATCTCCAGGGACGTCAGGCGGGATACGCAGTATTTT. Translating it yields CASSISRDVRRDTQYF.